This T cell receptor (beta chain) was identified during a study of T cells in Graves' hyperthyroidism and ophthalmopathy. This clonotype was detected many times. From germline, CDR1 is LGHDT and CDR2 YNNKEL (reference sequence). V shed 1 base and J shed 9 bases, with 7 bases lying between them. The length of the CDR3 is 12 residues. The investigators amplified TCR beta CDR3 regions from RNA transcripts. A first-round RT-PCR of the TCR CDR3 used the HTBI primer set. TCRdb fed the multiplex PCR reads into MiXCR, producing one record per CDR3 protein. The sample lists under 300,000 distinct CDR3 sequences, roughly 14% seen once, with about an eighth in the top ten. Patients between 18 and 65 years old had hyperthyroidism, newly diagnosed and lasting under 2 months. Diagnosing involved the use of clinical symptoms, serum thyroxine and TRAb, thyroid ultrasound and orbital computed tomography.

The TCR originated in a middle-aged woman with Graves' hyperthyroidism that later progressed to Graves' ophthalmopathy. Material for sequencing was blood. V is TRBV3-1 and J is TRBJ2-1; D unresolved. The CDR3 DNA is TGTGCCAGCAGCCAAGTTCCGGTTGAGCAGTTCTTC. Translating it yields CASSQVPVEQFF.